The next 17 T cell receptor beta chains were all read from a single sample in a study of glioma-infiltrating T cells after dendritic cell vaccination. Produced via immunoSEQ multiplex PCR; TCRdb's table is partial and in-frame only. The repertoire has more than 3,000 clones, almost 80% of them found once; the top ten carry about 4.1%. The sample was tumor tissue, taken before dendritic cell vaccination. The receptors shown here come from a human donor with glioblastoma.

The chain carries TRBV5-1 and TRBJ2-3, with 7 nucleotides matching TRBD2. In germline, CDR1 is SGHRS, CDR2 YFSETQ. The CDR3 is 17 residues long. J gave up 2 bases and V 0 bases, and 9 bases lay outside the gene matches. CDR3 in DNA: TGCGCCAGCAGCTTGGGACCTCGGCGGGGGTCCACAGATACGCAGTATTTT. Protein sequence: CASSLGPRRGSTDTQYF.

The V call is TRBV12-5, the J call TRBJ2-5; 8 nucleotides align to TRBD2. This CDR3 spans 15 amino acids. Looked up from germline, CDR1 is LGHNT and CDR2 is FRNRAP. V shed 1 base, J shed 5 bases, and the junction held 6 bases outside the gene matches. The CDR3 DNA follows: TGTGCTAGTGGTTTGGCCGGGGGGGCAGGGGAGACCCAGTACTTC. Protein product: CASGLAGGAGETQYF.

This chain connects TRBV6-5 to TRBJ1-1, with D unclear. Trimming cost V 5 bases and J 8 bases, with 15 bases left between them. This CDR3 has 13 residues. The germline CDR1 and CDR2 sequences are MNHEY and SVGAGI. DNA of the CDR3: TGTGCCAGCAGTACTAATTCCGGTCGAGAAGCTTTCTTT. Encoded protein: CASSTNSGREAFF.

V gene TRBV28 combines with J gene TRBJ1-1; the D gene is possibly TRBD1 (6 bases). Trimming took off 6 bases at V and 1 base at J, with 18 bases between the two ends. This CDR3 spans 16 amino acids. Germline V gene lookup returns CDR1 MDHEN and CDR2 SYDVKM. The CDR3 sequence: CASSPRGAPTNTEAFF. CDR3 bases: TGTGCCAGCAGCCCCCGGGGGGCTCCAACGAACACTGAAGCTTTCTTT.

The rearrangement uses TRBV9 and TRBJ2-3, with 9 nucleotides matching TRBD2. CDR3 length: 16 amino acids. CDR1 is SGDLS and CDR2 is YYNGEE in the germline V gene. V gave up 6 bases and J gave up 3 bases; unmatched junction bases: 11. CDR3 region: CASTREGGGVTDTQYF. The CDR3 DNA sequence: TGTGCCAGCACCCGGGAGGGCGGGGGGGTTACAGATACGCAGTATTTT. Variable domain in full (rest from reference TRBV9 and TRBJ2-3): DSGVTQTPKHLITATGQRVTLRCSPRSGDLSVYWYQQSLDQGLQFLIQYYNGEERAKGNILERFSAQQFPDLHSELNLSSLELGDSALYFCASTREGGGVTDTQYFGPGTRLTVL.

By sample fraction, this clone is large (0.1 to 1%). The CDR3 DNA follows: TGTGCCAGCAAGACAGCGAACACCGGGGAGCTGTTTTTT. This gives the protein CASKTANTGELFF. The J gene is TRBJ2-2, the V gene TRBV2, with D possibly TRBD1 on 5 matching bases. Trimming removed 7 bases from V and 0 bases from J, with 6 bases in between. From germline, CDR1 is SNHLY and CDR2 FYNNEI. This CDR3 spans 13 amino acids.

J is TRBJ2-5 and V is TRBV30; 9 nucleotides match TRBD2. The DNA end is more similar to TRBJ2-7, so the J call may be wrong. This CDR3 spans 14 amino acids. Germline assignment: CDR1 GTSNPN and CDR2 SVGIG (reference sequence). CDR3 coding DNA: TGTGCCTGCAAACAGGCGGGGGGGGGCTACGAGCAGTACTTC. Its translation is CACKQAGGGYEQYF.

V usage is TRBV11-3 and J usage is TRBJ2-7, with TRBD1 identical over 9 bases. V was pared by 4 bases and J by 6 bases, with 13 bases of the junction left unmatched. The CDR3 totals 16 residues. Germline values: CDR1 SGHNT, CDR2 YENEEA. The CDR3 is CASSSPSGTGNFEQYF. The CDR3, as DNA: TGTGCCAGCAGCTCGCCCTCCGGGACAGGGAACTTCGAGCAGTACTTC.

CDR3 DNA sequence: TGTGCCAGCAGCCAAGCAGAACGACGGGGTAATTCACCCCTCCACTTT. It encodes CASSQAERRGNSPLHF. V gene TRBV4-2 combines with J gene TRBJ1-6; no reliable D call. The germline V and J ends were trimmed by 1 base and 6 bases, with 13 bases remaining between them. Germline V gene lookup returns CDR1 LGHNA and CDR2 YNFKEQ. The CDR3 loop spans 16 amino acids.

The chain joins TRBV19 to TRBJ1-1; TRBD1 matches 8 bases. CDR1 and CDR2 (germline): LNHDA, SQIVND (reference sequence). V shed 5 bases, J shed 1 base, and the junction held 6 bases outside the gene matches. This CDR3 is built from 15 residues. The CDR3 is CASSSQGASNTEAFF. Written as DNA, the CDR3 is TGTGCCAGTAGTTCCCAGGGGGCTTCGAACACTGAAGCTTTCTTT.

This chain connects TRBV6-6 to TRBJ1-2; D remains unclear. Per germline, CDR1 MNHNY and CDR2 SVGAGI (reference sequence). The CDR3 runs 13 residues. V was pared by 7 bases and J by 2 bases, with 11 bases between. The DNA of the CDR3 is TGTGCCAGCAACCAGTTATCGAACTATGGCTACACCTTC. It codes for CASNQLSNYGYTF.

The genes are TRBV11-3 and TRBJ1-2, with TRBD1 matching over 9 bases. Germline values: CDR1 SGHNT, CDR2 YENEEA. This CDR3 has 16 amino acids. V shed 4 bases, J shed 2 bases, and the junction held 8 bases outside the gene matches. The CDR3 loop is CASSSSIGQGNYGYTF. CDR3 nucleotides: TGTGCCAGCAGCTCATCGATAGGACAGGGGAACTATGGCTACACCTTC.

The chain couples TRBV10-1 to TRBJ2-3; TRBD2 is a possible D gene (6 bases). The CDR3 consists of 14 residues. Germline-derived CDR1 and CDR2 are WNHNN and SYGVQD (reference sequence). Trimming shortened V by 8 bases and J by 5 bases, and 17 bases separated the two germline ends. The CDR3 region is CASRGRFWGDTQYF. CDR3 sequence (DNA): TGCGCCAGCCGGGGGAGGTTCTGGGGAGATACGCAGTATTTT.

The CDR3 sequence is CASSYSNSNEQFF. As DNA, the CDR3 is TGTGCCAGCAGTTACTCGAACTCCAATGAGCAGTTCTTC. The chain is built from TRBV6-5 and TRBJ2-1; D is ambiguous. CDR3 length equals 13 residues. Trimming shortened V by 0 bases and J by 6 bases, and 6 bases separated the two germline ends. Germline CDR1 and CDR2: MNHEY and SVGAGI.

This clone was seen only a few times. The rearrangement uses TRBV4-2 and TRBJ1-1; 7 nucleotides agree with TRBD1. Germline values: CDR1 LGHNA, CDR2 YNFKEQ. Trimming cost V 6 bases and J 5 bases; bases outside gene matches: 15. This CDR3 has 16 amino acids. The CDR3 here is CASRIGTENLRTEAFF. The CDR3 DNA reads TGTGCCAGCAGGATCGGGACAGAAAACCTGCGAACTGAAGCTTTCTTT.

This clone was counted only a few times. The chain uses TRBV5-1 and TRBJ1-6, with D possibly TRBD1 on 5 matching bases. CDR1 and CDR2 (germline): SGHRS, YFSETQ. With 2 bases removed from V and 0 bases from J, the gap between germline ends came to 15 bases. The CDR3 has 18 amino acids. The CDR3 here is CASSLIGGTSSYNSPLHF. CDR3 nucleotides: TGCGCCAGCAGCTTAATCGGGGGGACGAGCTCCTATAATTCACCCCTCCACTTT.

The chain joins TRBV10-3 to TRBJ2-1; 7 bases align to TRBD2. Germline values: CDR1 ENHRY, CDR2 SYGVKD. This CDR3 region has 16 residues. The V gene end was trimmed by 2 bases and the J gene end by 5 bases; junction bases not matched to a gene: 9. CDR3: CAISEGPVGGDNEQFF. The CDR3 bases are TGTGCCATCAGTGAGGGGCCGGTGGGGGGGGACAATGAGCAGTTCTTC.